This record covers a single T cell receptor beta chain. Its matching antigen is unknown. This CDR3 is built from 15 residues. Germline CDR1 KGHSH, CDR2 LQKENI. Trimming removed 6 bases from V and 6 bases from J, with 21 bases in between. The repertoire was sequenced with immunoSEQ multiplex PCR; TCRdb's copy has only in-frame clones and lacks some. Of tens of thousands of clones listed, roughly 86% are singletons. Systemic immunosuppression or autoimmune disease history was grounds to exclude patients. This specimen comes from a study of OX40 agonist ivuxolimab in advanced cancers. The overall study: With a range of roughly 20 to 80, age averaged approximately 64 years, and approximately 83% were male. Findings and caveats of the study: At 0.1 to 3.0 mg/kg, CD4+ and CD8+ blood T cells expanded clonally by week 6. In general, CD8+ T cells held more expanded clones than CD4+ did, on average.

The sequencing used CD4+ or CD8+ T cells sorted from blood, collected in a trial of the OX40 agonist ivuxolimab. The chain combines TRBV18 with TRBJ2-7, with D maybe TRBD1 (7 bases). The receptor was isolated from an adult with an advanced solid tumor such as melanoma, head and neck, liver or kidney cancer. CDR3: CASSQQGGVGFEQYF. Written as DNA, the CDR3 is TGTGCCAGCTCTCAGCAGGGGGGCGTGGGGTTCGAGCAGTACTTC.